Each of the 8 T cell receptor beta chains below was sequenced from the same sample in a study of T cells after yellow fever vaccination. One entry per CDR3 protein, called by TCRdb with MiXCR from the 5' RACE reads. The sample yields 550,000 or so distinct CDR3 sequences, 15% to 20% seen once. The material was PBMCs, obtained 15 days after the yellow fever booster vaccination. These receptors came from a man in his thirties or forties who received the YFV17D yellow fever vaccine.

The J gene is TRBJ2-2, the V gene TRBV7-8; D is perhaps TRBD2 (6 bases). Germline-derived CDR1 and CDR2 are SGHVS and FQNEAQ. The CDR3 runs to 14 residues. Trimming removed 5 bases from V and 6 bases from J, with 13 bases in between. For the CDR3, the DNA is TGTGCCAGCAGCCTGAGGACTAATCCCGGGGAGCTGTTTTTT. Translation gives CASSLRTNPGELFF.

This clonotype turned up a few times. The CDR3: CASNRGEFTDTQYF. The CDR3 nucleotides are TGTGCCAGTAACAGGGGCGAGTTCACAGATACGCAGTATTTT. V and J are TRBV27 and TRBJ2-3; 7 bases align to TRBD1. The junction had 8 bases not matched to a gene; V was cut back by 9 bases and J by 2 bases. Germline V gene sequence: CDR1 MNHEY, CDR2 SMNVEV (reference sequence). CDR3 length equals 14 residues.

The chain links TRBV20-1 to TRBJ1-2; D possibly corresponds to TRBD1 (5 bases). The CDR3 sequence is 13 residues long. Germline-derived CDR1 and CDR2 are DFQATT and SNEGSKA (reference sequence). Trimming shortened V by 2 bases and J by 7 bases, and 14 bases separated the two germline ends. CDR3: CSARPHRTGGYTF. CDR3 nucleotide sequence: TGCAGTGCTAGACCACACCGCACAGGTGGCTACACCTTC.

V usage is TRBV5-1 and J usage is TRBJ2-5; 10 positions match TRBD2. V was clipped by 4 bases and J by 4 bases; unmatched bases: 10. This CDR3 spans 16 amino acids. The germline gives CDR1 SGHRS, CDR2 YFSETQ. CDR3 sequence (DNA): TGCGCCAGCAGCCTGGGAGATCTAGCGGGAGTAGAGACCCAGTACTTC. Protein sequence: CASSLGDLAGVETQYF.

This chain joins TRBV19 and TRBJ1-5; no firm D call. The CDR3 consists of 13 residues. CDR1 and CDR2 (germline): LNHDA, SQIVND (reference sequence). Between the trimmed V and J ends, which lost 7 bases and 3 bases, there was a span of 10 bases. This CDR3 reads CASTATPNQPQHF. CDR3 nucleotides: TGTGCCAGTACCGCTACCCCCAATCAGCCCCAGCATTTT.

This clonotype was seen a handful of times. The V and J genes are TRBV5-1 and TRBJ1-3; possible D gene TRBD1, 6 bases. CDR1 SGHRS and CDR2 YFSETQ come from the germline V gene. This CDR3 comprises 14 residues. V shed 4 bases and J shed 0 bases, with 8 bases lying between them. The CDR3 here is CASSLTGSGNTIYF. CDR3 DNA: TGCGCCAGCAGCCTGACAGGCTCTGGAAACACCATATATTTT.

This clonotype was found a few times. The CDR3: CASSRIGGGAFYGYTF. CDR3 in DNA: TGTGCCAGCAGCCGTATAGGAGGGGGCGCATTCTATGGCTACACCTTC. The gene calls are TRBV9 and TRBJ1-2, with 7 positions matching TRBD1. Germline V gene data show CDR1 as SGDLS and CDR2 as YYNGEE. The CDR3 covers 16 residues. The ends lost 4 bases at V and 4 bases at J; junction bases unmatched: 13.

In this sample, this clonotype turned up a few times. This chain joins TRBV12-3 or TRBV12-4 and TRBJ2-7; TRBD2 matches 8 bases. J gave up 1 base and V 6 bases, and 8 bases lay outside the gene matches. CDR3 length: 15 amino acids. CDR3 nucleotide sequence: TGTGCCAGCAGCTTAAGCGGGAGTTTATCCTACGAGCAGTACTTC. Its translation is CASSLSGSLSYEQYF.